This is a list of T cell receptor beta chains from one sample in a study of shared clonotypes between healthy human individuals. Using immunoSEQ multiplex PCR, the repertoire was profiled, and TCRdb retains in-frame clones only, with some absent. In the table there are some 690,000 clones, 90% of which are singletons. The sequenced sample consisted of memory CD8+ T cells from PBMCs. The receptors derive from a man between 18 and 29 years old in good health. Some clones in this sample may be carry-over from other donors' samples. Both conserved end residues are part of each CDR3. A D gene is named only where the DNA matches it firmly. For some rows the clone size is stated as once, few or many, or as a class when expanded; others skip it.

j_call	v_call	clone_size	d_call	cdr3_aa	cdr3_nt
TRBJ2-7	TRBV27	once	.	CASSLIRGSPRVNEQYF	TGTGCCAGCAGCCTAATCAGAGGGAGCCCTCGGGTAAACGAGCAGTACTTC
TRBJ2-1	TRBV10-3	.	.	CAISESAVREQFF	TGTGCCATCAGTGAGTCGGCTGTACGAGAGCAGTTCTTC
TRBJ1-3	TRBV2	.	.	CASTLLSGNTIYF	TGTGCCAGCACCCTGCTCTCTGGAAACACCATATATTTT
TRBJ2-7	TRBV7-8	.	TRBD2	CASSTGLAGAAYEQYF	TGTGCCAGCAGCACGGGACTAGCGGGAGCTGCGTACGAGCAGTACTTC
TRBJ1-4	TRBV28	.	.	CASSLVRDIRTNEKLFF	TGTGCCAGCAGTTTAGTCAGGGATATCAGGACTAATGAAAAACTGTTTTTT
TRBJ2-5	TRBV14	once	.	CASSQEFTEETQYF	TGTGCCAGCAGCCAAGAATTCACGGAAGAGACCCAGTACTTC
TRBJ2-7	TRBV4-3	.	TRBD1	CASSQGQGVVIYEQYF	TGCGCCAGCAGCCAAGGACAGGGGGTTGTTATCTACGAGCAGTACTTC
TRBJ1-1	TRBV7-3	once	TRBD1	CASRVGGPNTEAFF	TGTGCCAGCAGGGTAGGGGGCCCGAACACTGAAGCTTTCTTT
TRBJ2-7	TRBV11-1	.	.	CASSLDRAYEQYF	TGTGCCAGCAGCTTAGACAGGGCTTACGAGCAGTACTTC
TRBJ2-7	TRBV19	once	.	CASRSWDGAYEQYF	TGTGCCAGTAGGTCCTGGGACGGCGCCTACGAGCAGTACTTC
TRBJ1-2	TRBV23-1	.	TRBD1	CASSQWDRGYYGYTF	TGCGCCAGCAGTCAATGGGACAGGGGCTACTATGGCTACACCTTC
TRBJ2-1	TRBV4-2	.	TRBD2	CASSQLTSRDEQFF	TGTGCCAGCAGCCAATTGACTAGCCGGGATGAGCAGTTCTTC